Below are 5 T cell receptor beta chains sequenced from a single sample in a study of blood T cell repertoires in COVID-19. Assay used: immunoSEQ multiplex PCR; TCRdb lists only in-frame clones, some missing. The sample shows over 85,000 clones, about 85% of them seen only once. The sample taken for sequencing was peripheral blood. All receptors come from a man in his sixties or seventies with acute or convalescent COVID-19.

V and J are TRBV7-9 and TRBJ1-2; 7 nucleotides match TRBD1. The CDR3 loop spans 14 amino acids. V dropped 5 bases and J dropped 4; count of bases not matched to a gene: 7. From germline, CDR1 is SEHNR and CDR2 FQNEAQ (reference sequence). CDR3 DNA sequence: TGTGCCAGCAGCCCTTTAGACAGGGTCTATGGCTACACCTTC. Its protein product is CASSPLDRVYGYTF.

A note on this clone: Within the sample, other DNA sequences also encode this same CDR3. This chain uses TRBV28 with TRBJ1-3; perhaps TRBD1 as D (6 bases). The CDR3 has 14 amino acids. Germline V gene data show CDR1 as MDHEN and CDR2 as SYDVKM. Trimming cost V 7 bases and J 0 bases, with 10 bases left between them. The CDR3 protein is CASTTGSSGNTIYF. The CDR3, as DNA: TGTGCCAGCACCACAGGGAGCTCTGGAAACACCATATATTTT. Looking up the rest from reference TRBV28 and TRBJ1-3 gives the full variable domain: DVKVTQSSRYLVKRTGEKVFLECVQDMDHENMFWYRQDPGLGLRLIYFSYDVKMKEKGDIPEGYSVSREKKERFSLILESASTNQTSMYLCASTTGSSGNTIYFGEGSWLTVV.

This chain uses TRBV18 with TRBJ1-1, with D possibly matching TRBD1 (5 bases). Germline CDR1 is KGHSH and CDR2 is LQKENI. The CDR3 extends over 12 amino acids. The ends were cut back, 3 bases at V and 11 bases at J, with 13 bases in the middle. The CDR3 DNA follows: TGTGCCAGCTCACCTGTCCAGGGTGGGGCTTTCTTT. It is translated as CASSPVQGGAFF.

The chain links TRBV6-5 to TRBJ2-5, with TRBD1 identical over 7 bases. Germline-derived CDR1 and CDR2 are MNHEY and SVGAGI. V was pared by 6 bases and J by 0 bases, with 4 bases of the junction left unmatched. This CDR3 is 14 amino acids long. As DNA, the CDR3 is TGTGCCAGCAGGGACGGGACAGACCAAGAGACCCAGTACTTC. Its translation is CASRDGTDQETQYF.

The chain uses TRBV7-2 and TRBJ1-3; no definite D call. Germline assignment: CDR1 SGHTA and CDR2 FQGNSA. Trimming cost V 5 bases and J 1 base, with 12 bases left between them. This CDR3 is built from 15 residues. The DNA of the CDR3 is TGTGCCAGCAGCCGCTTGTCGGGGTCTGGAAACACCATATATTTT. The encoded protein is CASSRLSGSGNTIYF.